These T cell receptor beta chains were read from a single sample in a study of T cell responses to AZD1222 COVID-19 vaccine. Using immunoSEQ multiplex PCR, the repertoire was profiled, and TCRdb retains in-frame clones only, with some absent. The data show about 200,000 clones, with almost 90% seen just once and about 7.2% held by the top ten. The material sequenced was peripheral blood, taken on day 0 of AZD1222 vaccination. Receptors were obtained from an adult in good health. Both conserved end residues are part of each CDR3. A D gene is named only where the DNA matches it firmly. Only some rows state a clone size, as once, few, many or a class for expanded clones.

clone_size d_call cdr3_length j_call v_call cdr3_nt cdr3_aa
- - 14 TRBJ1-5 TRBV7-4 TGTGCCAGCATGGAGATGCAGAGCAATCAGCCCCAGCATTTT CASMEMQSNQPQHF
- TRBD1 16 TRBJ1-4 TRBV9 TGTGCCAGCAGCGTCCCCGGGACAGGGGATAATGAAAAACTGTTTTTT CASSVPGTGDNEKLFF
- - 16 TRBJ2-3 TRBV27 TGTGCCAGCAGTTTATCCGCGGGGGCGCAGTCAGGTACGCAGTATTTT CASSLSAGAQSGTQYF
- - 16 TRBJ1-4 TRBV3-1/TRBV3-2 TGTGCCAGCAGCCAAACAGGTGGAGGGGTGTATGAAAAACTGTTTTTT CASSQTGGGVYEKLFF
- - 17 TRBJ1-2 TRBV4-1 TGCGCCAGCAGCCAGGATTTAATTGGAGCGGCCAACTATGGCTACACCTTC CASSQDLIGAANYGYTF
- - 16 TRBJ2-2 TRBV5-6 TGTGCCAGCAGCTTTGGGACGGGGGCGAACACCGGGGAGCTGTTTTTT CASSFGTGANTGELFF
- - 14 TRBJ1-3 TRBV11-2 TGTGCCAGCAGCTTAGGCCTCCCTGGAAACACCATATATTTT CASSLGLPGNTIYF
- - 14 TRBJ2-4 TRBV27 TGTGCCAGCAGTTTGGGCAGTGAGAATTACATTCAGTACTTC CASSLGSENYIQYF
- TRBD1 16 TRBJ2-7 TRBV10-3 TGTGCCATCAGTGAGTCGACAGGGAAAGTAGGTTACGAGCAGTACTTC CAISESTGKVGYEQYF
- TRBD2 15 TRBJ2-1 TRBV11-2 TGTGCCAGCAGCTTAGGGACTAGCGGGGGCGATGAGCAGTTCTTC CASSLGTSGGDEQFF
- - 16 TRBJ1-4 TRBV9 TGTGCCAGCAGCGTAGGGCCTGGGGGTAGGGGTGAAAAACTGTTTTTT CASSVGPGGRGEKLFF
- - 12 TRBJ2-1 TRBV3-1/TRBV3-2 TGTGCCAGCCATGGCGGGTCCAATGAGCAGTTCTTC CASHGGSNEQFF
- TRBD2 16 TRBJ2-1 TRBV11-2 TGTGCCAGCAGCCAGGGGCTAGCGGGAATTTACAATGAGCAGTTCTTC CASSQGLAGIYNEQFF
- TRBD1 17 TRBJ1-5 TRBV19 TGTGCCAGTAGTATAGGGGACAGGGAGGTTGGCAATCAGCCCCAGCATTTT CASSIGDREVGNQPQHF
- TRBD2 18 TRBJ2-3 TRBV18 TGTGCCAGCTCTCGAATGACTAGCGGGGGGATTAGCACAGATACGCAGTATTTT CASSRMTSGGISTDTQYF
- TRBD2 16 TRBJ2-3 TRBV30 TGTGCCTGGAGTGTACGGCGGGGGAAGACGCCAGATACGCAGTATTTT CAWSVRRGKTPDTQYF
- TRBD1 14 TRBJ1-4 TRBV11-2 TGTGCCAGCAGCCCAGGGGGCCTTAATGAAAAACTGTTTTTT CASSPGGLNEKLFF
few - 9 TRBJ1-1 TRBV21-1 TGTGCCGGAAATATTGGGGCTTTCTTT CAGNIGAFF
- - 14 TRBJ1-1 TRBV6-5 TGTGCCAGCAGACAGCCAGGCATGAACACTGAAGCTTTCTTT CASRQPGMNTEAFF
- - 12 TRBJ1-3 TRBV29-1 TGCAGCGTGGAGACAGCTGGAAACACCATATATTTT CSVETAGNTIYF
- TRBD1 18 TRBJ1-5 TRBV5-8 TGTGCCAGCAGCATCGGACAGGGAGAATCGGTCTACAATCAGCCCCAGCATTTT CASSIGQGESVYNQPQHF
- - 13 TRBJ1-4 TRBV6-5 TGTGCCAGCAGTTACAGGGGAGGGGAAAAACTGTTTTTT CASSYRGGEKLFF
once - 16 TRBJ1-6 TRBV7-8 TGTGCCAGCAGCTTATCGGGTTCTGGTTATAATTCACCCCTCCACTTT CASSLSGSGYNSPLHF
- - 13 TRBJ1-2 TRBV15 TGTGCCACCAGCAGCGGGGCCCCCTATGGCTACACCTTC CATSSGAPYGYTF
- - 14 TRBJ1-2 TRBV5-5 TGTGCCAGCAGCTTGGAAAACAGCGGCTATGGCTACACCTTC CASSLENSGYGYTF
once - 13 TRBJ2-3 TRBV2 TGTGCCAGCAGTTCGGGGGAAGCAGATACGCAGTATTTT CASSSGEADTQYF
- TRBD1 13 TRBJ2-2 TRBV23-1 TGCGCCTTTGGGACAGCCGCTCCCGGGGAGCTGTTTTTT CAFGTAAPGELFF
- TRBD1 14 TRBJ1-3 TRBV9 TGTGCCAGCAGCCCGGACAGGGCTGGAAACACCATATATTTT CASSPDRAGNTIYF
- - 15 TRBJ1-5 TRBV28 TGTGCCAGCAGTTACGGGACATATAGCAATCAGCCCCAGCATTTT CASSYGTYSNQPQHF
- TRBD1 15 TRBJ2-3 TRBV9 TGTGCCAGCAGCGTTTGGGACAGTAGCACAGATACGCAGTATTTT CASSVWDSSTDTQYF
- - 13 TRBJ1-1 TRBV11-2 TGTGCCAGCAGCCTGCCTCCGGGGACTGAAGCTTTCTTT CASSLPPGTEAFF
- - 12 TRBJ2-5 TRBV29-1 TGCAGCGCCTTGGGCCGAGGAGAGACCCAGTACTTC CSALGRGETQYF